Shown below are 4 T cell receptor beta chains from a single sample sequenced in a study of OX40 agonist ivuxolimab in advanced cancers. Sequenced by immunoSEQ multiplex PCR; TCRdb stores in-frame clones only, minus some. Here the sample spans about 46,000 clones, roughly 85% being singletons. The source material was CD4+ or CD8+ T cells sorted from blood, sampled in a trial of the OX40 agonist ivuxolimab. These receptors all stem from an adult with an advanced solid tumor such as melanoma, head and neck, liver or kidney cancer.

This sequence joins TRBV29-1 and TRBJ1-2, with TRBD1 as a possible D gene (5 bases). This CDR3 comprises 12 residues. Per the germline V gene, CDR1 is SQVTM and CDR2 is ANQGSEA. Trimming left V 4 bases short and J 12 bases short, with 18 bases between. The CDR3 loop is CSVGGIQPLDTF. As DNA, the CDR3 is TGCAGCGTTGGGGGGATACAGCCTTTGGACACCTTC.

This clone was picked up one time. This chain connects TRBV28 to TRBJ2-7; weak D call: TRBD1 (6 bases). CDR1 and CDR2 (germline): MDHEN, SYDVKM. V lost 10 bases and J lost 4, with 23 bases in between. This CDR3 contains 15 residues. The chain's CDR3 is CAILDRDKSPYEQYF. The CDR3 bases are TGTGCCATTTTAGACCGGGACAAGAGCCCTTACGAGCAGTACTTC.

The chain carries TRBV7-9 and TRBJ2-3; TRBD2 might be the D (5 bases). Trimming stripped 1 base from V and 6 bases from J, with 17 bases between. The CDR3 has 16 residues. CDR1 SEHNR and CDR2 FQNEAQ come from the germline V gene (reference sequence). CDR3 loop: CASSLGRTPSWDTQYF. CDR3 coding DNA: TGTGCCAGCAGCTTAGGCCGGACTCCTTCGTGGGATACGCAGTATTTT.

V gene TRBV9 combines with J gene TRBJ2-2; 9 positions agree with TRBD2. The CDR3 totals 16 residues. The ends lost 0 bases at V and 3 bases at J; junction bases unmatched: 3. CDR1 and CDR2 (germline): SGDLS, YYNGEE. CDR3: CASSVALAGDTGELFF. The CDR3 coding sequence is TGTGCCAGCAGCGTAGCACTAGCGGGTGACACCGGGGAGCTGTTTTTT.